Below are 15 T cell receptor beta chains sequenced from a single sample in a study of blood T cell repertoires in COVID-19. TCRdb's table, derived via immunoSEQ multiplex PCR, lists solely in-frame clones and lacks some. The sample holds around 270,000 clones, 86% seen once. Sequenced input: peripheral blood. The receptor set was obtained from a man aged 25-45 years with active or convalescent COVID-19.

This chain connects TRBV7-9 to TRBJ2-7; a weak D match, TRBD2 (6 bases). CDR1 and CDR2 from the germline V gene are SEHNR and FQNEAQ (reference sequence). Trimming took 5 bases from V and 5 from J, leaving 7 bases between them. The CDR3 is 11 residues long. This CDR3 is CASSGGNEQYF. In DNA form, the CDR3 reads TGTGCCAGCAGCGGAGGGAACGAGCAGTACTTC.

The chain combines TRBV23-1 with TRBJ2-7, with D perhaps TRBD1 (5 bases). TRBV23-1 is given ORF status, its function remaining uncertain. CDR3 length equals 15 residues. Trimming took 4 bases from V and 3 from J, leaving 16 bases between them. CDR3: CASSRRSLTVYEQYF. The CDR3 DNA reads as TGCGCCAGCAGTCGGCGTAGTCTGACAGTCTACGAGCAGTACTTC.

The chain links TRBV5-4 to TRBJ2-7; the D gene is possibly TRBD2 (7 bases). The CDR3 is made up of 15 amino acids. Germline CDR1 reads SGHNT; CDR2 reads YYREEE (reference sequence). V dropped 4 bases and J dropped 5 bases, with 19 bases sitting between them. The CDR3, as DNA: TGTGCCAGCAGCCTCCTGGCTGGGGGGGCGGACGAGCAGTACTTC. Translating gives CASSLLAGGADEQYF.

The chain is built from TRBV10-2 and TRBJ2-5; D is possibly TRBD1 (6 bases). Looked up from germline, CDR1 is WSHSY and CDR2 is SAAADI. Trimming cost V 8 bases and J 5 bases, with 18 bases left between them. The CDR3 totals 14 residues. The CDR3 nucleotides read TGCGCCAGCTCAATAGTAACAGGGACCGAGACCCAGTACTTC. Translated, it gives CASSIVTGTETQYF.

In its sample, this clone was seen a few times. This chain links TRBV6-6 with TRBJ2-2; D is possibly TRBD1 (6 bases). The V end was cut by 7 bases, the J end by 5 bases, with 11 bases between. Looked up from germline, CDR1 is MNHNY and CDR2 is SVGAGI (reference sequence). The CDR3 is made up of 13 amino acids. The DNA for the CDR3 is TGTGCCAGCACCACAGGGCCAACCGGGGAGCTGTTTTTT. The encoded protein is CASTTGPTGELFF.

The chain joins TRBV30 to TRBJ2-1, with TRBD2 as a possible D gene (6 bases). V was trimmed by 0 bases and J by 13 bases, leaving 16 bases between them. This CDR3 region has 13 residues. Per the germline V gene, CDR1 is GTSNPN and CDR2 is SVGIG (reference sequence). The CDR3 protein is CAWSVLGGRSQFF. The CDR3 DNA reads as TGTGCCTGGAGTGTACTTGGGGGGAGGTCCCAGTTCTTC.

The rearrangement joins TRBV18 to TRBJ1-2, with 8 nucleotides matching TRBD1. J lost 5 bases, V lost 5 bases, and 7 bases had no gene match. Germline V gene data show CDR1 as KGHSH and CDR2 as LQKENI. The CDR3 is 14 amino acids. The CDR3 loop is CASSSDRVGYGYTF. CDR3 in DNA: TGTGCCAGCTCATCGGACAGGGTGGGTTATGGCTACACCTTC.

This clone has just a few counts. This sequence joins TRBV5-1 and TRBJ2-3; 12 bases agree with TRBD2. Germline assignment: CDR1 SGHRS and CDR2 YFSETQ. V gave up 5 bases and J gave up 3 bases; unmatched junction bases: 1. This CDR3 comprises 14 residues. This CDR3 is CASRTSGGTDTQYF. The CDR3 nucleotides are TGCGCCAGCAGGACTAGCGGGGGAACAGATACGCAGTATTTT.

The rearrangement joins TRBV6-5 to TRBJ2-5; D may be TRBD1 (5 bases). Germline lookup yields CDR1 MNHEY and CDR2 SVGAGI. V shed 5 bases and J shed 5 bases, with 6 bases lying between them. The length of the CDR3 is 11 residues. In nucleotides, the CDR3 is TGTGCCAGCAGTAGACAGGAGACCCAGTACTTC. Protein sequence: CASSRQETQYF.

V is TRBV7-9 and J is TRBJ2-1; D uncertain. Trimming removed 5 bases from V and 6 bases from J, with 8 bases in between. Germline CDR1 is SEHNR and CDR2 is FQNEAQ (reference sequence). This CDR3 is 12 amino acids long. The CDR3: CASSPQFNEQFF. The DNA for the CDR3 is TGTGCCAGCAGCCCACAGTTCAATGAGCAGTTCTTC.

J is TRBJ2-3 and V is TRBV10-3, with D possibly matching TRBD1 (5 bases). Germline assignment: CDR1 ENHRY and CDR2 SYGVKD. CDR3 length equals 15 residues. V gave up 2 bases and J gave up 0 bases, with 9 bases separating them. Here the CDR3 DNA reads TGTGCCATCAGTGAGGACAGAGATAGCACAGATACGCAGTATTTT. Its protein product is CAISEDRDSTDTQYF.

The genes are TRBV30 and TRBJ2-5; D is possibly TRBD1 (6 bases). Trimming cost V 1 base and J 2 bases, with 8 bases left between them. The CDR3 contains 13 residues. CDR1 GTSNPN and CDR2 SVGIG come from the germline V gene (reference sequence). The chain's CDR3 is CAWSGDIQETQYF. CDR3 nucleotides: TGTGCCTGGAGTGGGGACATTCAAGAGACCCAGTACTTC.

This clone came up a few times. One end of the junction is discordant with germline, which a read error may explain. The rearrangement uses TRBV19 and TRBJ1-1, with a tentative D call TRBD1 (5 bases). The germline V gene has CDR1 LNHDA and CDR2 SQIVND (reference sequence). The length of the CDR3 is 12 residues. CDR3 DNA sequence: TGTGCCAGTAGTACTCCGGCTAGACAGCTCCTCTTT. The encoded protein is CASSTPARQLLF.

This clone has just a few counts. The chain has TRBV28 and TRBJ1-6; a possible D gene is TRBD1 (6 bases). This CDR3 region has 14 residues. Between the trimmed V and J ends, which lost 5 bases and 7 bases, there was a span of 12 bases. Germline CDR1 MDHEN, CDR2 SYDVKM. CDR3 residues: CASSRYRDNSPLHF. CDR3 in DNA: TGTGCCAGCAGTAGGTACAGGGACAATTCACCCCTCCACTTT.

The gene calls are TRBV3-1 (or the pseudogene TRBV3-2) and TRBJ2-5, with 7 positions matching TRBD1. With V trimmed by 4 bases and J by 5 bases, 13 bases remained unmatched. CDR1 and CDR2 (germline): LGHDT, YNNKEL (reference sequence). This CDR3 spans 16 amino acids. The CDR3 nucleotides are TGTGCCAGCAGCCTGAGAGGGGGCTCTTTCCGGGAGACCCAGTACTTC. Translating gives CASSLRGGSFRETQYF.